This entry lists 28 T cell receptor beta chains sequenced from one sample in a study of T cell responses to AZD1222 COVID-19 vaccine. The data were produced by immunoSEQ multiplex PCR, yet TCRdb's version contains in-frame clones alone and is incomplete. The sample consists of around 89,000 clones, approximately 91% of them appearing once. Sequencing used peripheral blood, obtained on day 0 of AZD1222 vaccination. These receptors were taken from an adult in good health.

The rearrangement links TRBV19 to TRBJ1-2, with no clear D. Germline assignment: CDR1 LNHDA and CDR2 SQIVND (reference sequence). V shed 8 bases and J shed 0 bases, with 7 bases lying between them. This CDR3 region has 12 residues. DNA of the CDR3: TGTGCCAGTGGACCCCCTAACTATGGCTACACCTTC. It is translated as CASGPPNYGYTF.

The chain joins TRBV30 to TRBJ2-7; perhaps TRBD1 as D (6 bases). The germline V and J ends were trimmed by 5 bases and 8 bases, with 10 bases remaining between them. CDR3 size: 10 residues. Germline V gives CDR1 GTSNPN, CDR2 SVGIG (reference sequence). In DNA, the CDR3 is TGTGCCTGGGGGACAACCCAGCAGTACTTC. This codes for CAWGTTQQYF.

The chain has TRBV2 and TRBJ2-7; TRBD1 agrees at 7 bases. The CDR3 length is 10 residues. CDR1 and CDR2 (germline): SNHLY, FYNNEI. CDR3: CASGRDRKEV. CDR3 DNA sequence: TGTGCCAGCGGCCGGGACAGAAAAGAGGTC.

V usage is TRBV6-6 and J usage is TRBJ1-2, with TRBD1 matching over 7 bases. Trimming cost V 2 bases and J 7 bases; bases outside gene matches: 13. Germline values: CDR1 MNHNY, CDR2 SVGAGI (reference sequence). CDR3 length: 16 residues. The CDR3 reads CASSYPGTNTGAGYTF. The CDR3 nucleotides are TGTGCCAGCAGTTACCCCGGAACTAATACAGGGGCTGGCTACACCTTC.

The J gene is TRBJ1-4, the V gene TRBV9; possible D gene TRBD1, 5 bases. The CDR3 loop spans 12 amino acids. V was trimmed by 3 bases and J by 7 bases, leaving 7 bases between them. In germline, CDR1 is SGDLS, CDR2 YYNGEE. CDR3: CASSAGGEKLFF. The CDR3 nucleotides are TGTGCCAGCAGCGCCGGGGGTGAAAAACTGTTTTTT.

CDR3 coding DNA: TGTGCCAGCAGCGTACAGGGGTCGGCTAATGAAAAACTGTTTTTT. Amino acid sequence: CASSVQGSANEKLFF. The chain recombines TRBV28 with TRBJ1-4; 7 positions match TRBD1. V gave up 6 bases and J gave up 3 bases; unmatched junction bases: 7. Germline V gives CDR1 MDHEN, CDR2 SYDVKM. CDR3 length: 15 amino acids.

The gene calls are TRBV5-1 and TRBJ1-3, with D unresolved. This CDR3 region has 15 residues. The germline V and J ends were trimmed by 4 bases and 2 bases, with 13 bases remaining between them. Germline lookup yields CDR1 SGHRS and CDR2 YFSETQ. This CDR3 is CASSPTGRAGNTIYF. The CDR3, as DNA: TGCGCCAGCAGCCCCACCGGACGCGCTGGAAACACCATATATTTT. The variable domain in full, with the rest retrieved from reference TRBV5-1 and TRBJ1-3, is KAGVTQTPRYLIKTRGQQVTLSCSPISGHRSVSWYQQTPGQGLQFLFEYFSETQRNKGNFPGRFSGRQFSNSRSEMNVSTLELGDSALYLCASSPTGRAGNTIYFGEGSWLTVV.

The V and J genes are TRBV6-1 and TRBJ2-1; a possible D gene is TRBD1 (5 bases). The V gene's germline CDR1 is MNHNS and CDR2 SASEGT. V was cut by 2 bases and J by 15 bases, with 11 bases left in between. The CDR3 totals 11 residues. CDR3 sequence: CASSEQGRWFF. The CDR3, as DNA: TGTGCCAGCAGTGAACAGGGAAGGTGGTTCTTC.

The J gene is TRBJ2-7, the V gene TRBV6-2 or TRBV6-3, with a possible D match to TRBD1 (5 bases). The V end lost 2 bases, the J end lost 3 bases, and 5 bases lay between the germline ends. Germline V gives CDR1 MNHEY, CDR2 SVGEGT. The CDR3 loop spans 12 amino acids. The CDR3 here is CASSYRGYEQYF. The CDR3 DNA is TGTGCCAGCAGTTACAGGGGCTACGAGCAGTACTTC.

The chain joins TRBV19 to TRBJ1-6; the D gene is possibly TRBD1 (6 bases). This CDR3 contains 15 residues. From germline, CDR1 is LNHDA and CDR2 SQIVND (reference sequence). V shed 5 bases and J shed 7 bases, with 15 bases lying between them. The CDR3 bases are TGTGCCAGTAGTTCCCGACAGGTCACCAATTCACCCCTCCACTTT. Protein sequence: CASSSRQVTNSPLHF.

This clone was detected only once. This chain links TRBV3-1 (or the pseudogene TRBV3-2) with TRBJ1-2; D unresolved. The CDR3 has 14 amino acids. CDR1 is LGHDT and CDR2 is YNNKEL in the germline V gene (reference sequence). V lost 1 base to trimming and J lost 2 bases, with 8 bases between them. Here the CDR3 reads CASSQGRTNYGYTF. CDR3 DNA: TGTGCCAGCAGCCAAGGCAGGACCAACTATGGCTACACCTTC.

The chain employs TRBV7-2 and TRBJ1-1; TRBD1 is a possible D gene (6 bases). This CDR3 comprises 14 residues. V was cut by 4 bases and J by 5 bases, with 14 bases left in between. Germline loops: CDR1 SGHTA, CDR2 FQGNSA. The CDR3: CASSSNTGFTEAFF. The CDR3 coding sequence is TGTGCCAGCAGCTCAAATACAGGGTTTACTGAAGCTTTCTTT.

The V gene is TRBV6-2 or TRBV6-3, the J gene TRBJ2-3; possible D gene TRBD1, 6 bases. V was clipped by 3 bases and J by 5 bases, with 12 bases between them. This CDR3 region has 14 residues. Germline V gene data show CDR1 as MNHEY and CDR2 as SVGEGT. DNA of the CDR3: TGTGCCAGCAGTTATTACAGGGTGAGAGATACGCAGTATTTT. Its protein product is CASSYYRVRDTQYF.

The rearrangement uses TRBV10-3 and TRBJ2-3; a weak D match, TRBD2 (7 bases). V was trimmed by 0 bases and J by 14 bases, leaving 15 bases between them. This CDR3 region has 13 residues. Germline values: CDR1 ENHRY, CDR2 SYGVKD. The CDR3 sequence is CAISESRGGVWYF. The CDR3 bases are TGTGCCATCAGTGAGTCGAGAGGGGGGGTATGGTATTTT.

The gene calls are TRBV9 and TRBJ1-1; D not resolved. Per the germline V gene, CDR1 is SGDLS and CDR2 is YYNGEE. This CDR3 contains 15 residues. The V end was cut by 3 bases, the J end by 0 bases, with 12 bases between. This chain's CDR3 is CASSATSNMNTEAFF. DNA for the CDR3: TGTGCCAGCAGCGCTACAAGTAACATGAACACTGAAGCTTTCTTT.

Ten or more counts support this clone. The chain combines TRBV7-9 with TRBJ2-7; 12 bases are a match to TRBD1. Germline CDR1 SEHNR, CDR2 FQNEAQ (reference sequence). The CDR3 runs 14 residues. V lost 4 bases to trimming and J lost 6 bases; unmatched junction nucleotides: 4. CDR3 DNA sequence: TGTGCCAGCAGCTGGGGACAGGGGGCAGCCGAGCAGTACTTC. Encoded protein: CASSWGQGAAEQYF. Full variable domain (outside the CDR3, taken from reference TRBV7-9 and TRBJ2-7): DTGVSQNPRHKITKRGQNVTFRCDPISEHNRLYWYRQTLGQGPEFLTYFQNEAQLEKSRLLSDRFSAERPKGSFSTLEIQRTEQGDSAMYLCASSWGQGAAEQYFGPGTRLTVT.

The chain combines TRBV19 with TRBJ2-3; TRBD1 or TRBD2 may be the D gene (5 bases each). Trimming pared 3 bases from V and 6 bases from J, leaving 13 bases between. CDR1 is LNHDA and CDR2 is SQIVND in the germline V gene (reference sequence). The CDR3 contains 14 residues. CDR3: CASSIGGDGDTQYF. As DNA, the CDR3 is TGTGCCAGTAGTATTGGGGGAGATGGGGATACGCAGTATTTT. The complete variable domain, with remaining parts taken from reference TRBV19 and TRBJ2-3, reads DGGITQSPKYLFRKEGQNVTLSCEQNLNHDAMYWYRQDPGQGLRLIYYSQIVNDFQKGDIAEGYSVSREKKESFPLTVTSAQKNPTAFYLCASSIGGDGDTQYFGPGTRLTVL.

The chain uses TRBV7-9 and TRBJ1-3; D may be TRBD1 (5 bases). CDR1 is SEHNR and CDR2 is FQNEAQ in the germline V gene (reference sequence). The CDR3 is made up of 15 amino acids. V gave up 1 base and J gave up 0 bases, with 7 bases separating them. For the CDR3, the DNA is TGTGCCAGCAGCTTAGGGGGCCGCTCTGGAAACACCATATATTTT. Encoded protein: CASSLGGRSGNTIYF.

The V and J genes are TRBV4-2 and TRBJ1-5; D gene unclear. CDR1 and CDR2 (germline): LGHNA, YNFKEQ. V lost 0 bases and J 4 bases, leaving 7 bases between the germline ends. This CDR3 spans 14 amino acids. In DNA, the CDR3 is TGTGCCAGCAGCCAAGACGATGGGAATCAGCCCCAGCATTTT. The encoded protein is CASSQDDGNQPQHF.

This clone came up a few times. The chain uses TRBV5-1 and TRBJ2-2, with 7 bases identical to TRBD1. Germline lookup yields CDR1 SGHRS and CDR2 YFSETQ. The CDR3 sequence is 16 residues long. J lost 6 bases, V lost 4 bases, and 12 bases had no gene match. This CDR3 reads CASSPLPGQDPGELFF. The CDR3 DNA sequence: TGCGCCAGCAGCCCGCTGCCCGGACAGGATCCCGGGGAGCTGTTTTTT.

The chain joins TRBV11-3 to TRBJ2-5; TRBD1 matches 9 bases. Germline V gene lookup returns CDR1 SGHNT and CDR2 YENEEA. Trimming took 4 bases from V and 5 from J; bases not matched to a gene: 5. The CDR3 is 14 amino acids. CDR3 coding DNA: TGTGCCAGCAGCTCCGGACAGGGGACTGAGACCCAGTACTTC. The encoded protein is CASSSGQGTETQYF.

V and J are TRBV15 and TRBJ1-2; D is perhaps TRBD1 (5 bases). This CDR3 contains 15 residues. CDR1 is LNHNV and CDR2 is YYDKDF in the germline V gene (reference sequence). Trimming removed 0 bases from V and 3 bases from J, with 11 bases in between. The CDR3, as DNA: TGTGCCACCAGCAGAGAGTCCAGGGCTCACTATGGCTACACCTTC. The encoded protein is CATSRESRAHYGYTF.

This sequence joins TRBV6-5 and TRBJ2-7; tentatively, D is TRBD2 (6 bases). The CDR3 has 16 residues. Germline CDR1 and CDR2: MNHEY and SVGAGI. The ends were cut back, 0 bases at V and 4 bases at J, with 16 bases in the middle. DNA for the CDR3: TGTGCCAGCAGTTACTCGGCGGGACGGGGATCATACGAGCAGTACTTC. This translates into CASSYSAGRGSYEQYF.

The V call is TRBV5-1, the J call TRBJ2-7, with D uncertain. The germline V gene has CDR1 SGHRS and CDR2 YFSETQ. CDR3 length: 14 amino acids. V lost 0 bases and J 0 bases, leaving 7 bases between the germline ends. This CDR3 reads CASSLAGISYEQYF. The DNA for the CDR3 is TGCGCCAGCAGCTTGGCCGGAATCTCCTACGAGCAGTACTTC.

This clone was recorded only once. The genes are TRBV10-3 and TRBJ2-2; no clear D. This CDR3 comprises 15 residues. Trimming pared 10 bases from V and 0 bases from J, leaving 15 bases between. CDR1 and CDR2 from the germline V gene are ENHRY and SYGVKD. The CDR3 DNA reads as TGTGCCACCGCCCAAGGAGAGCCGAACACCGGGGAGCTGTTTTTT. Amino acid sequence: CATAQGEPNTGELFF.

The sample holds a few counts of this clone. This sequence joins TRBV18 and TRBJ1-2, with unresolved D. The CDR3 spans 15 residues. V lost 3 bases and J lost 0, with 11 bases in between. Germline-derived CDR1 and CDR2 are KGHSH and LQKENI. The CDR3 DNA reads as TGTGCCAGCTCACCTACGCCAATCGCTAACTATGGCTACACCTTC. It specifies CASSPTPIANYGYTF.

This chain joins TRBV9 and TRBJ1-3; D is unresolved. V dropped 0 bases and J dropped 0 bases, with 10 bases sitting between them. This CDR3 contains 16 residues. CDR1 SGDLS and CDR2 YYNGEE come from the germline V gene. The CDR3 here is CASSVAVANSGNTIYF. The DNA of the CDR3 is TGTGCCAGCAGCGTAGCTGTGGCAAACTCTGGAAACACCATATATTTT.

The rearrangement joins TRBV14 to TRBJ2-7, with 15 bases matching TRBD2. Germline CDR1 SGHDN, CDR2 FVKESK. V gave up 5 bases and J gave up 5 bases; unmatched junction bases: 7. This CDR3 spans 16 amino acids. The CDR3, as DNA: TGTGCCAGCAGCTTCCGAGGGACTAGCGGGGGGAACGAGCAGTACTTC. It is translated as CASSFRGTSGGNEQYF.